This is a list of T cell receptor beta chains from one sample in a study of cytomegalovirus exposure and HLA in healthy donors. Data came from immunoSEQ multiplex PCR; TCRdb stores just in-frame clones and leaves some out. The sample contains some 120,000 clones, 9.5% of which appear only once. The sequenced material came from PBMCs. Source of these receptors: a man aged 30 to 45 in good health and CMV-seronegative. The CDR3 runs from the conserved cysteine through the conserved F or W. D genes are given only for firm matches. Clone size is stated in some rows and not others, as once, few, many or a class when expanded.

CDR3: CASSPSGRGETQYF; DNA: TGTGCCAGCAGCCCCAGCGGGAGGGGAGAGACCCAGTACTTC; V: TRBV11-3; size: few; D: TRBD2; length: 14; J: TRBJ2-5
CDR3: CASSYSTRGKPGYTF; DNA: TGTGCCAGCAGTTACTCGACCAGGGGGAAGCCTGGCTACACCTTC; V: TRBV6-5; size: NA; D: TRBD1; length: 15; J: TRBJ1-2
CDR3: CASSLAAGDQPQHF; DNA: TGTGCCAGCAGCTTAGCAGCAGGGGATCAGCCCCAGCATTTT; V: TRBV7-9; size: once; D: NA; length: 14; J: TRBJ1-5
CDR3: CASRLAPGANVLTF; DNA: TGTGCCAGTCGTCTAGCTCCTGGGGCCAACGTCCTGACTTTC; V: TRBV19; size: NA; D: NA; length: 14; J: TRBJ2-6
CDR3: CASSGHGQGSEKLFF; DNA: TGTGCCAGCAGCGGTCACGGACAGGGTAGTGAAAAACTGTTTTTT; V: TRBV5-6; size: few; D: TRBD1; length: 15; J: TRBJ1-4
CDR3: CASSRGLAGVSLLYEQYF; DNA: TGCGCCAGCAGCCGCGGACTAGCGGGGGTCTCCCTCCTCTACGAGCAGTACTTC; V: TRBV5-1; size: few; D: TRBD2; length: 18; J: TRBJ2-7
CDR3: CAINGLMNTEAFF; DNA: TGTGCCATCAATGGACTGATGAACACTGAAGCTTTCTTT; V: TRBV10-3; size: few; D: NA; length: 13; J: TRBJ1-1
CDR3: CASSQVRNEQFF; DNA: TGTGCCAGCAGCCAAGTCAGAAATGAGCAGTTCTTC; V: TRBV4-2; size: NA; D: NA; length: 12; J: TRBJ2-1
CDR3: CARKQNTEAFF; DNA: TGTGCCAGAAAACAGAACACTGAAGCTTTCTTT; V: TRBV25-1; size: NA; D: NA; length: 11; J: TRBJ1-1
CDR3: CASGLVLGQGNTEAFF; DNA: TGTGCTAGTGGTTTGGTCCTCGGACAGGGGAACACTGAAGCTTTCTTT; V: TRBV12-5; size: NA; D: TRBD1; length: 16; J: TRBJ1-1
CDR3: CASSLQGGQGDYGYTF; DNA: TGCGCCAGCAGCTTGCAGGGGGGACAGGGGGACTATGGCTACACCTTC; V: TRBV5-1; size: NA; D: TRBD1; length: 16; J: TRBJ1-2
CDR3: CASSLSQRLNTEAFF; DNA: TGTGCCAGCAGCTTGTCGCAGCGACTAAACACTGAAGCTTTCTTT; V: TRBV5-4; size: NA; D: NA; length: 15; J: TRBJ1-1
CDR3: CASSLGGRGYNEQFF; DNA: TGCGCCAGCAGCTTGGGAGGGAGGGGGTACAATGAGCAGTTCTTC; V: TRBV5-1; size: few; D: NA; length: 15; J: TRBJ2-1
CDR3: CASSLGLAQETQYF; DNA: TGTGCCAGCAGCTTGGGACTAGCCCAAGAGACCCAGTACTTC; V: TRBV7-9; size: few; D: TRBD2; length: 14; J: TRBJ2-5
CDR3: CASSRGSSSNQPQHF; DNA: TGTGCCAGCAGCAGGGGTTCCTCTAGCAATCAGCCCCAGCATTTT; V: TRBV2; size: few; D: NA; length: 15; J: TRBJ1-5
CDR3: CASSRGGRVEAFF; DNA: TGCGCCAGCAGCCGCGGGGGGAGGGTTGAAGCTTTCTTT; V: TRBV4-3; size: few; D: NA; length: 13; J: TRBJ1-1
CDR3: CASSLVLAGADTQYF; DNA: TGTGCCAGCAGCTTGGTTTTAGCGGGGGCAGATACGCAGTATTTT; V: TRBV5-4; size: NA; D: TRBD2; length: 15; J: TRBJ2-3
CDR3: CASSFAGGHTEAFF; DNA: TGTGCCAGCAGCTTCGCAGGGGGCCACACTGAAGCTTTCTTT; V: TRBV7-9; size: NA; D: TRBD1; length: 14; J: TRBJ1-1
CDR3: CASSLGLAGGADTQYF; DNA: TGTGCCAGCAGCTTAGGACTAGCGGGGGGGGCAGATACGCAGTATTTT; V: TRBV7-2; size: NA; D: TRBD2; length: 16; J: TRBJ2-3
CDR3: CASSRRAGGNTGELFF; DNA: TGTGCCAGCTCGCGTCGAGCGGGTGGGAACACCGGGGAGCTGTTTTTT; V: TRBV6-4; size: NA; D: NA; length: 16; J: TRBJ2-2
CDR3: CASSLTGQGIYNEQFF; DNA: TGTGCCAGCAGTTTGACGGGACAGGGGATATACAATGAGCAGTTCTTC; V: TRBV9; size: once; D: TRBD1; length: 16; J: TRBJ2-1
CDR3: CASSYFRGTEAFF; DNA: TGTGCCAGCAGTTACTTCAGGGGCACTGAAGCTTTCTTT; V: TRBV6-6; size: few; D: NA; length: 13; J: TRBJ1-1
CDR3: CASTLEPGGLNTEAFF; DNA: TGCGCCAGCACCTTAGAACCGGGGGGGTTGAACACTGAAGCTTTCTTT; V: TRBV5-1; size: few; D: NA; length: 16; J: TRBJ1-1
CDR3: CASSLARGGEQYF; DNA: TGTGCCAGCAGCTTAGCGCGGGGGGGCGAGCAGTACTTC; V: TRBV7-8; size: few; D: TRBD2; length: 13; J: TRBJ2-7
CDR3: CASSPRSYAEQYF; DNA: TGTGCCAGCAGCCCGAGGAGTTACGCCGAGCAGTACTTC; V: TRBV28; size: NA; D: NA; length: 13; J: TRBJ2-7
CDR3: CASVRRVAGGLEQYF; DNA: TGTGCCAGCGTTCGGCGGGTGGCAGGGGGCCTCGAGCAGTACTTC; V: TRBV7-2; size: few; D: TRBD1; length: 15; J: TRBJ2-7
CDR3: CASSEALWAATNYGYTF; DNA: TGTGCCAGCAGTGAAGCGCTTTGGGCAGCAACTAACTATGGCTACACCTTC; V: TRBV2; size: few; D: NA; length: 17; J: TRBJ1-2
CDR3: CASSEPGTGMTEAFF; DNA: TGTGCCAGCAGTGAACCCGGGACAGGGATGACTGAAGCTTTCTTT; V: TRBV6-1; size: NA; D: TRBD1; length: 15; J: TRBJ1-1
CDR3: CASGRQGGNQPQHF; DNA: TGTGCCAGCGGCCGGCAGGGGGGCAATCAGCCCCAGCATTTT; V: TRBV27; size: few; D: TRBD1; length: 14; J: TRBJ1-5
CDR3: CASSPSLAGGHLYEQYF; DNA: TGTGCCAGCAGCCCCTCCCTAGCGGGAGGCCACTTGTACGAGCAGTACTTC; V: TRBV27; size: NA; D: TRBD2; length: 17; J: TRBJ2-7
CDR3: CAWKGDRDYGYTF; DNA: TGTGCCTGGAAGGGGGACAGGGACTATGGCTACACCTTC; V: TRBV30; size: few; D: TRBD1; length: 13; J: TRBJ1-2
CDR3: CASSIVSARGEGYTF; DNA: TGTGCCAGTAGTATAGTATCGGCCAGGGGAGAAGGCTACACCTTC; V: TRBV19; size: NA; D: NA; length: 15; J: TRBJ1-2
CDR3: CASSVAQANQPQHF; DNA: TGCGCCAGCAGTGTGGCCCAAGCGAATCAGCCCCAGCATTTT; V: TRBV10-2; size: few; D: NA; length: 14; J: TRBJ1-5
CDR3: CASSELGTGDFEQYF; DNA: TGTGCCAGCAGTGAACTAGGGACAGGGGACTTCGAGCAGTACTTC; V: TRBV6-1; size: NA; D: TRBD1; length: 15; J: TRBJ2-7
CDR3: CASSSAGLLNQPQHF; DNA: TGTGCCAGCAGTTCAGCAGGCCTTTTAAATCAGCCCCAGCATTTT; V: TRBV27; size: few; D: NA; length: 15; J: TRBJ1-5
CDR3: CASSGTGDGTEAFF; DNA: TGTGCCAGCTCAGGGACAGGGGACGGCACTGAAGCTTTCTTT; V: TRBV18; size: NA; D: TRBD1; length: 14; J: TRBJ1-1
CDR3: CASSSTGGLTEAFF; DNA: TGTGCCAGCAGTTCGACAGGGGGCTTGACTGAAGCTTTCTTT; V: TRBV7-9; size: NA; D: TRBD1; length: 14; J: TRBJ1-1
CDR3: CASSPGKPGLYEQYF; DNA: TGTGCCAGCAGTCCGGGGAAGCCGGGCCTTTACGAGCAGTACTTC; V: TRBV9; size: NA; D: NA; length: 15; J: TRBJ2-7
CDR3: CASSIDPGIAEAFF; DNA: TGTGCCAGTAGTATAGATCCAGGGATCGCTGAAGCTTTCTTT; V: TRBV19; size: few; D: NA; length: 14; J: TRBJ1-1
CDR3: CASSQDRLVPPQYF; DNA: TGCGCCAGCAGCCAAGATCGGTTGGTGCCCCCCCAGTACTTC; V: TRBV4-1; size: NA; D: NA; length: 14; J: TRBJ2-5
CDR3: CAISATSGRVYNEQFF; DNA: TGTGCCATCAGTGCCACTAGCGGGAGGGTTTACAATGAGCAGTTCTTC; V: TRBV10-3; size: few; D: TRBD2; length: 16; J: TRBJ2-1
CDR3: CASSKDGGSHEQYF; DNA: TGTGCCAGCAGCAAGGACGGGGGATCCCACGAGCAGTACTTC; V: TRBV11-3; size: NA; D: NA; length: 14; J: TRBJ2-7
CDR3: CASSLTGDRGYTF; DNA: TGCGCCAGCAGCTTGACAGGGGACCGCGGCTACACCTTC; V: TRBV5-1; size: NA; D: TRBD1; length: 13; J: TRBJ1-2
CDR3: CSARRGTNEKLFF; DNA: TGCAGCGCCCGACGGGGTACTAATGAAAAACTGTTTTTT; V: TRBV29-1; size: few; D: NA; length: 13; J: TRBJ1-4
CDR3: CASSPKANSGNTIYF; DNA: TGCGCCAGCAGTCCAAAAGCCAACTCTGGAAACACCATATATTTT; V: TRBV10-2; size: few; D: NA; length: 15; J: TRBJ1-3
CDR3: CASSYSAGAQPQHF; DNA: TGTGCCAGCAGTTACTCGGCAGGGGCTCAGCCCCAGCATTTT; V: TRBV6-5; size: few; D: NA; length: 14; J: TRBJ1-5
CDR3: CASRRTGTGSPGELFF; DNA: TGTGCCAGCAGGCGGACCGGGACAGGGAGCCCCGGGGAGCTGTTTTTT; V: TRBV14; size: NA; D: TRBD1; length: 16; J: TRBJ2-2
CDR3: CASSEGNREETQYF; DNA: TGTGCCAGCAGCGAGGGGAACAGGGAGGAGACCCAGTACTTC; V: TRBV9; size: few; D: NA; length: 14; J: TRBJ2-5
CDR3: CASSIGGTADLNTEAFF; DNA: TGTGCCAGTAGTATAGGCGGGACAGCGGATCTGAACACTGAAGCTTTCTTT; V: TRBV19; size: NA; D: TRBD1; length: 17; J: TRBJ1-1
CDR3: CASSPSTSGSSDEQFF; DNA: TGCGCCAGCAGCCCGTCGACTAGCGGGAGCTCCGATGAGCAGTTCTTC; V: TRBV5-1; size: few; D: TRBD2; length: 16; J: TRBJ2-1
CDR3: CASRGTGYVRTEAFF; DNA: TGTGCCAGCAGGGGGACAGGGTACGTACGCACTGAAGCTTTCTTT; V: TRBV27; size: NA; D: TRBD1; length: 15; J: TRBJ1-1
CDR3: CASSDVATQYF; DNA: TGTGCCAGCAGTGACGTGGCGACCCAGTACTTC; V: TRBV6-1; size: few; D: NA; length: 11; J: TRBJ2-5
CDR3: CASSHRDRAYEQYF; DNA: TGTGCCAGCAGCCACCGGGACAGAGCCTACGAGCAGTACTTC; V: TRBV4-2; size: few; D: TRBD1; length: 14; J: TRBJ2-7
CDR3: CASSLRGFTEAFF; DNA: TGTGCCAGCAGTTTAAGAGGGTTTACTGAAGCTTTCTTT; V: TRBV27; size: NA; D: NA; length: 13; J: TRBJ1-1
CDR3: CASSPFSYEQYF; DNA: TGTGCCAGCAGCCCCTTCTCCTACGAGCAGTACTTC; V: TRBV7-6; size: NA; D: NA; length: 12; J: TRBJ2-7
CDR3: CASSLIPSGMMYEQYF; DNA: TGTGCCAGCAGCCTTATTCCAAGCGGGATGATGTACGAGCAGTACTTC; V: TRBV4-2; size: few; D: TRBD2; length: 16; J: TRBJ2-7
CDR3: CASSSWTGGEQYF; DNA: TGTGCCAGCAGTTCTTGGACAGGAGGTGAGCAGTACTTC; V: TRBV6-5; size: NA; D: TRBD1; length: 13; J: TRBJ2-7